Presented here are 21 T cell receptor beta chains from one specimen sequenced in a study of low-dose radiotherapy and immunotherapy resistance in tumors. TRAV- and TRBV-specific primers primed first-strand cDNA, covering alpha and beta chains. A constant-region primer paired with the V-primer adapter amplified TCRs over about 19 PCR cycles. TCRdb redid the calling of the reads with MiXCR, one entry per CDR3 protein. The table records some 100,000 distinct CDR3 sequences, roughly 20% of them present only once. The sample's time point: after trial treatment. The treatment denotes: LDRT plus nivolumab, ipilimumab, low-dose cyclophosphamide and aspirin (RACIN trial). Sample: PBMCs, taken after low-dose radiotherapy plus immunotherapy. The receptors originated from a female donor with ovarian cancer.

This clonotype was seen repeatedly, ten times or more. This chain connects TRBV9 to TRBJ2-7; 7 bases fit TRBD2. The CDR3 is made up of 15 amino acids. V was pared by 0 bases and J by 2 bases, with 5 bases of the junction left unmatched. Per the germline V gene, CDR1 is SGDLS and CDR2 is YYNGEE. Written as DNA, the CDR3 is TGTGCCAGCAGCGTAGAAGCGGGGTTCACCTACGAGCAGTACTTC. It codes for CASSVEAGFTYEQYF.

The sample holds a few counts of this clonotype. The chain couples TRBV20-1 to TRBJ2-3; the match to TRBD2 covers 8 bases. CDR3 length equals 14 residues. Trimming at V came to 5 bases and at J to 0 bases, leaving 4 bases not matched to a gene. Germline V gene lookup returns CDR1 DFQATT and CDR2 SNEGSKA (reference sequence). CDR3 protein: CSAPSSGSTDTQYF. Written as DNA, the CDR3 is TGCAGTGCTCCCTCTAGCGGGAGCACAGATACGCAGTATTTT.

This chain links TRBV27 with TRBJ2-7, with TRBD1 matching 8 bases. Losses at the gene ends were 7 bases for V and 4 bases for J; bases not matched to a gene: 9. The V gene's germline CDR1 is MNHEY and CDR2 SMNVEV (reference sequence). The CDR3 loop spans 14 amino acids. The CDR3 sequence: CASTLKGQGYEQYF. In DNA, the CDR3 is TGTGCCAGCACCCTCAAAGGACAGGGTTACGAGCAGTACTTC.

This clonotype was counted at least ten times. The CDR3 sequence: CASSLSSRFRGYTF. For the CDR3, the DNA is TGTGCCAGCAGTTTATCGTCGAGATTTCGCGGCTACACCTTC. The chain carries TRBV28 and TRBJ1-2, with D unresolved. The CDR3 covers 14 residues. Germline V gene lookup returns CDR1 MDHEN and CDR2 SYDVKM. Between the trimmed V and J ends, which lost 1 base and 8 bases, there was a span of 14 bases.

This clonotype has at least ten counts. The genes are TRBV6-1 and TRBJ2-7; D is perhaps TRBD1 or TRBD2 (5 bases each). The CDR3 runs to 15 residues. V shed 3 bases and J shed 0 bases, with 12 bases lying between them. CDR1 and CDR2 (germline): MNHNS, SASEGT. CDR3 region: CASSEGVGGSYEQYF. For the CDR3, the DNA is TGTGCCAGCAGTGAGGGTGTTGGGGGCTCCTACGAGCAGTACTTC.

V gene TRBV2 combines with J gene TRBJ2-7, with 7 bases aligning to TRBD1. J was trimmed by 0 bases and V by 5 bases; bases with no gene match: 4. CDR1 is SNHLY and CDR2 is FYNNEI in the germline V gene. The CDR3 loop spans 14 amino acids. CDR3 amino acids: CASSTDRASYEQYF. CDR3 sequence (DNA): TGTGCCAGCAGTACCGACAGGGCCTCCTACGAGCAGTACTTC.

This clonotype was counted ten times or more. The rearrangement joins TRBV28 to TRBJ2-1; a possible D gene is TRBD1 (5 bases). CDR1 MDHEN and CDR2 SYDVKM come from the germline V gene. The CDR3 runs to 14 residues. Trimming pared 6 bases from V and 0 bases from J, leaving 9 bases between. Here the CDR3 DNA reads TGTGCCAGCAGAAAAGACAGCTCCTACAATGAGCAGTTCTTC. Protein: CASRKDSSYNEQFF.

This clonotype was observed many times. The J gene is TRBJ2-5, the V gene TRBV24-1, with no clear D. The germline V gene encodes CDR1 KGHDR and CDR2 SFDVKD. CDR3 length: 12 residues. V lost 3 bases, J lost 2 bases, and 3 bases lay in between. The CDR3 nucleotides read TGTGCCACCAGTGATAGGCAAGAGACCCAGTACTTC. It yields the protein CATSDRQETQYF.

This clonotype was recorded many times. V usage is TRBV28 and J usage is TRBJ2-6; possibly TRBD2 for D (7 bases). CDR3 length equals 15 residues. Looked up from germline, CDR1 is MDHEN and CDR2 is SYDVKM. V shed 10 bases and J shed 0 bases, with 13 bases lying between them. Here the CDR3 DNA reads TGTGCCACCAAAGGGGGGGCCTCTGGGGCCAACGTCCTGACTTTC. Protein sequence: CATKGGASGANVLTF.

V is TRBV5-1 and J is TRBJ2-1, with 10 positions matching TRBD2. CDR1 SGHRS and CDR2 YFSETQ come from the germline V gene. The CDR3 consists of 15 residues. V lost 4 bases to trimming and J lost 3 bases; unmatched junction nucleotides: 4. The CDR3 reads CASSPTSGFYNEQFF. CDR3 nucleotides: TGCGCCAGCAGCCCGACTAGCGGGTTCTACAATGAGCAGTTCTTC.

Many counts were recorded for this clonotype. The rearrangement joins TRBV7-3 to TRBJ2-1; tentatively, D is TRBD2 (6 bases). From germline, CDR1 is SGHTA and CDR2 FQGTGA. Trimming took 2 bases from V and 7 from J, leaving 12 bases between them. The CDR3 consists of 14 residues. The CDR3 loop is CASSLDGGKNEQFF. In nucleotides, the CDR3 is TGTGCCAGCAGCTTAGACGGGGGAAAAAATGAGCAGTTCTTC.

This clonotype was found many times. The chain is built from TRBV24-1 and TRBJ2-7, with 8 bases matching TRBD1. CDR3 length: 15 residues. Trimming cost V 2 bases and J 4 bases; bases outside gene matches: 6. Germline CDR1 is KGHDR and CDR2 is SFDVKD. The CDR3 DNA sequence: TGTGCCACCAGTGATTCGGGGACAGGACGTTACGAGCAGTACTTC. Translated, it gives CATSDSGTGRYEQYF.

The rearrangement uses TRBV28 and TRBJ2-7; the D is unclear. V lost 2 bases to trimming and J lost 4 bases, with 6 bases between them. The CDR3 covers 12 residues. Germline-derived CDR1 and CDR2 are MDHEN and SYDVKM. CDR3 protein: CASSLGRYEQYF. Here the CDR3 DNA reads TGTGCCAGCAGTTTAGGGCGGTACGAGCAGTACTTC.

This clonotype has ten or more counts. At one end the junction does not follow the germline gene, possibly because of a read error. The rearrangement links TRBV4-1 to TRBJ1-2; 9 bases are a match to TRBD1. Germline CDR1 MGHRA, CDR2 YSYEKL. The CDR3 has 17 residues. DNA for the CDR3: TGTGCCAGCAGCCAAGATCTACAGGGGGCCACTAACTATGGCTACACCTTC. It yields the protein CASSQDLQGATNYGYTF.

The rearrangement links TRBV30 to TRBJ2-3, with TRBD2 matching over 10 bases. V lost 4 bases, J lost 5 bases, and 12 bases stayed unmatched. Per germline, CDR1 GTSNPN and CDR2 SVGIG (reference sequence). CDR3 length: 16 residues. CDR3: CAWNWIASGGGDTQYF. The CDR3 bases are TGTGCCTGGAATTGGATCGCTAGCGGGGGCGGAGATACGCAGTATTTT.

This clonotype was counted at least ten times. V and J are TRBV5-8 and TRBJ2-1, with 11 bases identical to TRBD2. Trimming cost V 3 bases and J 3 bases; bases outside gene matches: 8. Per germline, CDR1 SGHTS and CDR2 YDEGEE. The CDR3 is 17 amino acids. The CDR3 DNA reads as TGTGCCAGCAGCTCCGGGACTAGCGGACTATACTACAATGAGCAGTTCTTC. It translates to CASSSGTSGLYYNEQFF.

The table lists this clonotype with many counts. CDR3 DNA sequence: TGTGCCACCAGTGACCCTGGACTACCAAGCTCCTACAATGAGCAGTTCTTC. It encodes CATSDPGLPSSYNEQFF. V gene TRBV24-1 combines with J gene TRBJ2-1; TRBD2 might be the D (6 bases). This CDR3 contains 17 residues. The germline V gene encodes CDR1 KGHDR and CDR2 SFDVKD. Trimming took off 4 bases at V and 0 bases at J, with 15 bases between the two ends.

This clonotype was found once. Since a far larger clone is one base different, this is likely a read error. This chain uses TRBV6-2 or TRBV6-3 with TRBJ2-1, with TRBD2 matching 7 bases. The germline CDR1 and CDR2 sequences are MNHEY and SVGEGT. V lost 7 bases to trimming and J lost 10 bases; unmatched junction nucleotides: 13. The CDR3 totals 14 residues. In DNA, the CDR3 is TGTGCCAGCACCGGGGGGTCGGGAAGGTACGAGCAGTTCTTC. Translation gives CASTGGSGRYEQFF.

This clonotype was found many times. J is TRBJ1-6 and V is TRBV18; perhaps TRBD1 as D (5 bases). CDR1 and CDR2 from the germline V gene are KGHSH and LQKENI. This CDR3 has 14 amino acids. V gave up 4 bases and J gave up 9 bases, with 13 bases separating them. CDR3: CASSLDKSSSPLHF. The CDR3 DNA is TGTGCCAGCTCACTGGACAAGTCTAGTTCACCCCTCCACTTT.

V gene TRBV19 combines with J gene TRBJ1-1; D gene unclear. The CDR3 runs 13 residues. The germline gives CDR1 LNHDA, CDR2 SQIVND (reference sequence). V dropped 2 bases and J dropped 1 base, with 5 bases sitting between them. The CDR3 protein is CASSITKNTEAFF. The DNA of the CDR3 is TGTGCCAGTAGTATAACCAAGAACACTGAAGCTTTCTTT.

This clonotype has at least ten counts. The J gene is TRBJ2-5, the V gene TRBV2; D gene ambiguous. V lost 8 bases to trimming and J lost 2 bases, with 9 bases between them. The CDR3 spans 12 residues. Per germline, CDR1 SNHLY and CDR2 FYNNEI. CDR3 sequence reads: CASENSQETQYF. The CDR3 coding sequence is TGTGCCAGCGAAAATTCACAAGAGACCCAGTACTTC.